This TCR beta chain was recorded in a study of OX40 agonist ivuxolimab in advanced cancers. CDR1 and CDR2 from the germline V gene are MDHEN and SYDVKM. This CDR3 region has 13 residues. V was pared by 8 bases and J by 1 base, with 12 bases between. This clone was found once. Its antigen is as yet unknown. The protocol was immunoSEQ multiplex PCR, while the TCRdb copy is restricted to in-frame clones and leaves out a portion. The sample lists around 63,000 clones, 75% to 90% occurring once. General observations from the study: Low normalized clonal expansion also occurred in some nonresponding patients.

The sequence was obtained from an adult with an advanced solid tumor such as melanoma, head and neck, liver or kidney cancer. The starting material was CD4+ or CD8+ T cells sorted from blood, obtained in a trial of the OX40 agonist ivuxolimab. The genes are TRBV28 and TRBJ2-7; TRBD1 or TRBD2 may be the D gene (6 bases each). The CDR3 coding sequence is TGTGCCAGCGAGGGGGGTAGATCCTACGAGCAGTACTTC. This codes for CASEGGRSYEQYF.